This record covers a single T cell receptor (beta chain). This CDR3 contains 15 residues. V was trimmed by 4 bases and J by 4 bases, leaving 15 bases between them. Germline lookup yields CDR1 SGDLS and CDR2 YYNGEE. MiXCR was run by TCRdb on the RT-PCR reads, yielding one entry per CDR3 protein. Of about 700,000 distinct CDR3 sequences listed, more than 15% are singletons. This sample was taken from a study of response to subunit inactivated influenza vaccine. The sequences come from PBMCs from blood, collected roughly 13 days after vaccination. The rearrangement joins TRBV9 to TRBJ2-1, with a possible D match to TRBD2 (5 bases). This clonotype originated in a man in his fifties who received an inactivated influenza vaccine. The CDR3 DNA reads as TGTGCCAGCAGCACCTCCACTGGGAGATACAATGAGCAGTTCTTC. Protein sequence: CASSTSTGRYNEQFF.